The 17 T cell receptor beta chains given below trace back to one sample, sequenced in a study of Ad26.COV2.S vaccination and SARS-CoV-2 variants. Treatment described: about 20 received Ad26.COV2.S at low or high dose, single or two shots; a few received placebo; per-sample allocation not given. The samples date from day 63 after the first vaccine or placebo injection. Only in-frame clones appear in the TCRdb table, and some are missing; sequencing was by immunoSEQ multiplex PCR. This repertoire shows around 300,000 clones, about 86% found once; its top ten account for over 8.5%. Sequences were derived from peripheral blood, sampled in a trial of Ad26.COV2.S vaccine versus placebo. The receptors stem from a person aged 18 to 59 who received the Ad26.COV2.S COVID-19 vaccine or a placebo.

The chain recombines TRBV7-2 with TRBJ1-3, with D perhaps TRBD1 (5 bases). CDR1 and CDR2 from the germline V gene are SGHTA and FQGNSA. The CDR3 contains 16 residues. V was pared by 3 bases and J by 0 bases, with 12 bases between. The CDR3: CASSLGRSSSGNTIYF. The CDR3, as DNA: TGTGCCAGCAGCTTGGGGCGGTCGAGCTCTGGAAACACCATATATTTT.

This clone has only a few counts. J is TRBJ2-3 and V is TRBV6-1, with 7 nucleotides matching TRBD2. CDR1 is MNHNS, CDR2 SASEGT, per germline. Losses at the gene ends were 0 bases for V and 4 bases for J; bases not matched to a gene: 7. The CDR3 length is 16 residues. CDR3 loop: CASSEASVLAADTQYF. DNA of the CDR3: TGTGCCAGCAGTGAAGCGTCCGTGCTAGCGGCAGATACGCAGTATTTT.

V usage is TRBV5-1 and J usage is TRBJ2-1; TRBD1 agrees at 7 bases. Germline CDR1 and CDR2: SGHRS and YFSETQ. This CDR3 spans 14 amino acids. The ends lost 2 bases at V and 3 bases at J; junction bases unmatched: 2. CDR3 bases: TGCGCCAGCAGCTTTCAGGGGGACTACAATGAGCAGTTCTTC. Translation gives CASSFQGDYNEQFF.

The gene calls are TRBV19 and TRBJ2-6; unclear D gene. There are 15 residues in the CDR3. Trimming cost V 5 bases and J 0 bases, with 8 bases left between them. From germline, CDR1 is LNHDA and CDR2 SQIVND (reference sequence). This chain's CDR3 is CASSPLLSGANVLTF. CDR3 DNA: TGTGCCAGTAGTCCGCTCCTCTCTGGGGCCAACGTCCTGACTTTC.

The CDR3 coding sequence is TGTGCCAGCAGGCCTGGGGGCGCGAACGCCGAGCAGTACTTC. Translating it yields CASRPGGANAEQYF. The chain recombines TRBV7-6 with TRBJ2-7, with a weak D call TRBD1 (6 bases). The CDR3 extends over 14 amino acids. Trimming removed 6 bases from V and 6 bases from J, with 18 bases in between. The germline V gene encodes CDR1 SGHVS and CDR2 FNYEAQ.

For the CDR3, the DNA is TGCGCCAGCAGTCAATCCCCCCCCGGGAGGGAACTGTTTTTT. This gives the protein CASSQSPPGRELFF. The chain carries TRBV23-1 and TRBJ1-4; unclear D gene. TRBV23-1 is classed as an ORF, of uncertain function. The V and J ends lost 0 bases and 12 bases respectively, with 14 bases between them. CDR3 size: 14 residues.

The chain employs TRBV24-1 and TRBJ2-5; TRBD2 agrees at 8 bases. The CDR3 totals 14 residues. From germline, CDR1 is KGHDR and CDR2 SFDVKD. J gave up 7 bases and V 1 base, and 4 bases lay outside the gene matches. CDR3 bases: TGTGCCACCAGTGATTTTACTAGCGGAGGGACCCAGTACTTC. Residues: CATSDFTSGGTQYF.

This clone occurred a few times. The chain links TRBV9 to TRBJ2-2; TRBD2 aligns across 10 bases. V shed 6 bases, J shed 4 bases, and the junction held 12 bases outside the gene matches. CDR1 and CDR2 from the germline V gene are SGDLS and YYNGEE. The CDR3 totals 17 residues. In DNA form, the CDR3 reads TGTGCCAGCACCGACGGAAAGCGGGGGGGCCGCACCGGGGAGCTGTTTTTT. Translating gives CASTDGKRGGRTGELFF.

The chain joins TRBV7-2 to TRBJ1-6; 9 bases align to TRBD1. This CDR3 has 16 amino acids. Germline CDR1 reads SGHTA; CDR2 reads FQGNSA. The trim removed 0 bases at V and 6 bases at J, leaving 3 bases unmatched. In DNA form, the CDR3 reads TGTGCCAGCAGCTTAGCGGGACAGGGTGTTAATTCACCCCTCCACTTT. It translates to CASSLAGQGVNSPLHF. The variable domain in full, with the rest retrieved from reference TRBV7-2 and TRBJ1-6, is GAGVSQSPSNKVTEKGKDVELRCDPISGHTALYWYRQSLGQGLEFLIYFQGNSAPDKSGLPSDRFSAERTGGSVSTLTIQRTQQEDSAVYLCASSLAGQGVNSPLHFGNGTRLTVT.

The V call is TRBV9, the J call TRBJ1-6, with D perhaps TRBD1 (6 bases). V lost 3 bases to trimming and J lost 0 bases, with 13 bases between them. The CDR3 length is 17 residues. Germline values: CDR1 SGDLS, CDR2 YYNGEE. CDR3 nucleotide sequence: TGTGCCAGCAGCGCCAAGACAGGCAGCTCCTATAATTCACCCCTCCACTTT. Translation: CASSAKTGSSYNSPLHF.

The chain couples TRBV5-1 to TRBJ2-5; perhaps TRBD1 as D (5 bases). Germline V gene sequence: CDR1 SGHRS, CDR2 YFSETQ. The ends were cut back, 4 bases at V and 5 bases at J, with 15 bases in the middle. The CDR3 loop spans 14 amino acids. The CDR3 spells CASSTTVPYETQYF. The CDR3 DNA reads TGCGCCAGCAGCACGACAGTTCCGTATGAGACCCAGTACTTC.

This chain joins TRBV6-5 and TRBJ1-2, with unresolved D. This CDR3 is built from 15 residues. V lost 5 bases and J lost 0, with 13 bases in between. CDR1 is MNHEY, CDR2 SVGAGI, per germline. This chain's CDR3 is CASSQPQRTNYGYTF. DNA of the CDR3: TGTGCCAGCAGTCAACCACAGCGAACTAACTATGGCTACACCTTC.

In its sample, this clone was seen once. The chain recombines TRBV9 with TRBJ2-7; the match to TRBD2 covers 8 bases. J gave up 7 bases and V 1 base, and 10 bases lay outside the gene matches. The germline V gene encodes CDR1 SGDLS and CDR2 YYNGEE. CDR3 length: 15 residues. This CDR3 is CASSVRGGRPLEQYF. For the CDR3, the DNA is TGTGCCAGCAGCGTACGTGGCGGGAGGCCCTTGGAGCAGTACTTC.

Here the CDR3 DNA reads TGTGCCAGCAGTCCTTACAGGGGCGGCAATCAGCCCCAGCATTTT. Protein: CASSPYRGGNQPQHF. V usage is TRBV28 and J usage is TRBJ1-5; 7 positions match TRBD1. V shed 5 bases and J 2 bases; nucleotides not matched to a gene: 6. CDR3 size: 15 residues. Germline values: CDR1 MDHEN, CDR2 SYDVKM.

The V call is TRBV9, the J call TRBJ1-5, with a possible D match to TRBD1 (6 bases). The germline gives CDR1 SGDLS, CDR2 YYNGEE. Trimming removed 4 bases at V and 4 bases at J, with 15 bases between. The CDR3 contains 15 residues. The CDR3 bases are TGTGCCAGCAGCCCTAGAGGGGGAGCAAATCAGCCCCAGCATTTT. Its translation is CASSPRGGANQPQHF.

This clone was seen just once. The chain recombines TRBV20-1 with TRBJ1-1, with TRBD1 identical over 9 bases. CDR1 and CDR2 (germline): DFQATT, SNEGSKA (reference sequence). This CDR3 region has 11 residues. The CDR3 region has the DNA TGCGGCTCGACAGGGGGCACTGAAGCTTTCTTT. This translates into CGSTGGTEAFF.

This chain connects TRBV5-6 to TRBJ2-5, with D perhaps matching TRBD1 (7 bases). The germline V gene encodes CDR1 SGHDT and CDR2 YYEEEE. CDR3 length: 15 amino acids. V was shortened by 0 bases and J by 1 base, with 10 bases between the two germline ends. The CDR3 DNA sequence: TGTGCCAGCAGCTTGGGGCGGGACAGCCAAGAGACCCAGTACTTC. The encoded protein is CASSLGRDSQETQYF. Full variable domain (rest looked up from reference TRBV5-6 and TRBJ2-5): DAGVTQSPTHLIKTRGQQVTLRCSPKSGHDTVSWYQQALGQGPQFIFQYYEEEERQRGNFPDRFSGHQFPNYSSELNVNALLLGDSALYLCASSLGRDSQETQYFGPGTRLLVL.